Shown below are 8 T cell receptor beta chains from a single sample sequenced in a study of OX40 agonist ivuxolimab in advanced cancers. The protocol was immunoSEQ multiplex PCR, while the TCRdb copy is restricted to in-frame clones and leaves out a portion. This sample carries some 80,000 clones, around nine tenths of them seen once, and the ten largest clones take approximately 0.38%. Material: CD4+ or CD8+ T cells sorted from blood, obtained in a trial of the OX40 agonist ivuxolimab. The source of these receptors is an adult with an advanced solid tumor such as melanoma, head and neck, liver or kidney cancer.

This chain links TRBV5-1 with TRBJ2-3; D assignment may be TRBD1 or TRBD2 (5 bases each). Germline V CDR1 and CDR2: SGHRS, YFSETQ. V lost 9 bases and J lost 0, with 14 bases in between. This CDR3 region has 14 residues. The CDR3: CATRDGASTDTQYF. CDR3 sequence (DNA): TGCGCCACCCGGGACGGCGCTAGCACAGATACGCAGTATTTT.

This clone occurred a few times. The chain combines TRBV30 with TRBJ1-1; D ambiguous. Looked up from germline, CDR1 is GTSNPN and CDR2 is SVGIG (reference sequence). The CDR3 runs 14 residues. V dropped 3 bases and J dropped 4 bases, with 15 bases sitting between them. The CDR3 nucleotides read TGTGCCTGGAGCGATACAGTAATAGGCACTGAAGCTTTCTTT. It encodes CAWSDTVIGTEAFF.

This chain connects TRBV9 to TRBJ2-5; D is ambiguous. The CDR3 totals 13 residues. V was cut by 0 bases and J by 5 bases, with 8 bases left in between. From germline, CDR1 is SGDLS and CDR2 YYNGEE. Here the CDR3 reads CASSVALWETQYF. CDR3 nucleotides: TGTGCCAGCAGCGTAGCTCTTTGGGAGACCCAGTACTTC. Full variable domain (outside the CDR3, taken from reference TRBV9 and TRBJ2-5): DSGVTQTPKHLITATGQRVTLRCSPRSGDLSVYWYQQSLDQGLQFLIQYYNGEERAKGNILERFSAQQFPDLHSELNLSSLELGDSALYFCASSVALWETQYFGPGTRLLVL.

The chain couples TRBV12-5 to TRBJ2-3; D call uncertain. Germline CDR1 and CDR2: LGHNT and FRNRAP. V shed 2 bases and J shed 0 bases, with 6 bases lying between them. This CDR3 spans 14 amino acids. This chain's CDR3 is CASGLLPSTDTQYF. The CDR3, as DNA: TGTGCTAGTGGTTTGCTCCCTAGCACAGATACGCAGTATTTT. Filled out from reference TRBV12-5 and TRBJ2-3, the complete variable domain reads DARVTQTPRHKVTEMGQEVTMRCQPILGHNTVFWYRQTMMQGLELLAYFRNRAPLDDSGMPKDRFSAEMPDATLATLKIQPSEPRDSAVYFCASGLLPSTDTQYFGPGTRLTVL.

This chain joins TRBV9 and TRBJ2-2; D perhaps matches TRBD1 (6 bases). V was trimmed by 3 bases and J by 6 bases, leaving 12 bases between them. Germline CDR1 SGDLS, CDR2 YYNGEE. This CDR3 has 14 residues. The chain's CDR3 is CASSGQQGPGELFF. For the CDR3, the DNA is TGTGCCAGCAGCGGTCAACAGGGCCCCGGGGAGCTGTTTTTT.

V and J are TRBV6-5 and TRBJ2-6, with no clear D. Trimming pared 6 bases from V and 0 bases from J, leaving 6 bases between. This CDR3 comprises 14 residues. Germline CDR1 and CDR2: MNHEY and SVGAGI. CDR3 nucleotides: TGTGCCAGCAGCCCCGACTCTGGGGCCAACGTCCTGACTTTC. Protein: CASSPDSGANVLTF.

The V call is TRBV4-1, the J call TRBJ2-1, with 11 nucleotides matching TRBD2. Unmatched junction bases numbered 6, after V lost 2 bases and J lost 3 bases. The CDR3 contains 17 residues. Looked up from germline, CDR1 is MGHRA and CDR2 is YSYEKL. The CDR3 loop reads CASSQPSGTSGYNEQFF. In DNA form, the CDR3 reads TGCGCCAGCAGCCAACCCTCCGGGACTAGCGGCTACAATGAGCAGTTCTTC.

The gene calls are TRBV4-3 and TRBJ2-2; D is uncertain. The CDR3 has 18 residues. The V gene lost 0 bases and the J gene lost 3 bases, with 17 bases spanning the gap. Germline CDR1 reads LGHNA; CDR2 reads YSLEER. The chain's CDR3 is CASSQDGPGRHDTGELFF. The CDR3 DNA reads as TGCGCCAGCAGCCAAGATGGCCCTGGCAGGCACGACACCGGGGAGCTGTTTTTT.